Below, 16 T cell receptor beta chains from the same sample are listed, as sequenced in a study of T cell repertoires in cytomegalovirus infection. TCRdb redid the calling of the reads with MiXCR, one entry per CDR3 protein. This table holds about 400,000 distinct CDR3 sequences, 18% found once. The specimen sequenced was PBMCs. Source of these receptors: a human donor in good health (CMV status not recorded). Some clones in this sample may be carry-over from other donors' samples.

This chain uses TRBV6-2 or TRBV6-3 with TRBJ1-2; 8 bases are a match to TRBD1. Germline V gene sequence: CDR1 MNHEY, CDR2 SVGEGT. Trimming removed 5 bases from V and 7 bases from J; junction bases left unmatched: 3. There are 12 residues in the CDR3. The CDR3 here is CASSRQGPGYTF. DNA for the CDR3: TGTGCCAGCAGTCGACAGGGGCCTGGCTACACCTTC.

This clonotype turned up a few times. J is TRBJ1-5 and V is TRBV2, with D possibly matching TRBD1 (5 bases). Trimming pared 6 bases from V and 5 bases from J, leaving 14 bases between. The germline V gene encodes CDR1 SNHLY and CDR2 FYNNEI. The CDR3 loop spans 14 amino acids. The CDR3 bases are TGTGCCAGCAGGGGGACCCGGGGATATCAGCCCCAGCATTTT. Its translation: CASRGTRGYQPQHF. Complete variable domain (other parts from reference TRBV2 and TRBJ1-5): EPEVTQTPSHQVTQMGQEVILRCVPISNHLYFYWYRQILGQKVEFLVSFYNNEISEKSEIFDDQFSVERPDGSNFTLKIRSTKLEDSAMYFCASRGTRGYQPQHFGDGTRLSIL.

The chain uses TRBV20-1 and TRBJ2-3; 13 bases are a match to TRBD2. Germline CDR1 DFQATT, CDR2 SNEGSKA (reference sequence). The J segment lost 3 bases and the V segment lost 5 bases, leaving 2 bases of the junction unmatched. The CDR3 is 14 amino acids. The CDR3 bases are TGCAGTGCTCAGACTAGCGGGAGGACAGATACGCAGTATTTT. Protein sequence: CSAQTSGRTDTQYF.

This clonotype was counted ten times or more. The chain employs TRBV7-8 and TRBJ2-7; TRBD1 matches at 7 bases. V lost 3 bases to trimming and J lost 0 bases; unmatched junction nucleotides: 5. The CDR3 is 15 residues long. Germline CDR1 is SGHVS and CDR2 is FQNEAQ. CDR3 protein: CASSFGQARSYEQYF. The CDR3 DNA reads TGTGCCAGCAGCTTCGGACAGGCCCGCTCCTACGAGCAGTACTTC.

The table lists this clonotype with many counts. The chain has TRBV12-3 or TRBV12-4 and TRBJ2-5; tentatively, D is TRBD1 (6 bases). Trimming cost V 5 bases and J 0 bases, with 19 bases left between them. The CDR3 spans 17 residues. The CDR3 sequence is CASSTWTALPYQETQYF. The CDR3 region has the DNA TGTGCCAGCAGTACCTGGACAGCCCTTCCGTACCAAGAGACCCAGTACTTC.

This clonotype occurred many times. The chain links TRBV7-9 to TRBJ2-3; D not resolved. V gave up 5 bases and J gave up 4 bases, with 10 bases separating them. The CDR3 loop spans 13 amino acids. The germline V gene has CDR1 SEHNR and CDR2 FQNEAQ (reference sequence). The CDR3 nucleotides are TGTGCCAGCAGCGAGACCCCCCCAGATACGCAGTATTTT. Its protein is CASSETPPDTQYF.

This chain links TRBV24-1 with TRBJ1-1; D possibly corresponds to TRBD1 (5 bases). The CDR3 spans 13 residues. Trimming cost V 8 bases and J 1 base, with 10 bases left between them. Germline CDR1 is KGHDR and CDR2 is SFDVKD. CDR3 in DNA: TGTGCCACCACCCTTGGACAGAACACTGAAGCTTTCTTT. Translation: CATTLGQNTEAFF.

This clonotype has at least ten counts. The chain combines TRBV11-2 with TRBJ2-1; 8 nucleotides match TRBD1. V lost 5 bases and J lost 6; bases outside the gene matches: 6. This CDR3 has 14 residues. CDR1 is SGHAT and CDR2 is FQNNGV in the germline V gene. The CDR3 bases are TGTGCCAGCAGCCAAGGACAGGGTAGCAATGAGCAGTTCTTC. It translates to CASSQGQGSNEQFF.

This clonotype has just a few counts. J is TRBJ1-1 and V is TRBV28; D perhaps matches TRBD1 (5 bases). The CDR3 sequence is 14 residues long. V lost 3 bases and J lost 4, with 12 bases in between. CDR1 and CDR2 from the germline V gene are MDHEN and SYDVKM. CDR3 loop: CASSFEGLITEAFF. The CDR3 bases are TGTGCCAGCAGTTTCGAGGGGCTGATCACTGAAGCTTTCTTT.

The chain couples TRBV5-5 to TRBJ2-7; D remains ambiguous. CDR1 is SGHKS and CDR2 is YYEKEE in the germline V gene (reference sequence). This CDR3 region has 14 residues. Trimming left V 2 bases short and J 4 bases short, with 13 bases between. The CDR3 bases are TGTGCCAGCAGCTTTGAGGACCCTGTATACGAGCAGTACTTC. It translates to CASSFEDPVYEQYF. Full variable domain (outside the CDR3, taken from reference TRBV5-5 and TRBJ2-7): DAGVTQSPTHLIKTRGQQVTLRCSPISGHKSVSWYQQVLGQGPQFIFQYYEKEERGRGNFPDRFSARQFPNYSSELNVNALLLGDSALYLCASSFEDPVYEQYFGPGTRLTVT.

This chain links TRBV6-2 or TRBV6-3 with TRBJ2-1; no clear D gene. Germline lookup yields CDR1 MNHEY and CDR2 SVGEGT. V was cut by 0 bases and J by 10 bases, with 16 bases left in between. This CDR3 is built from 15 residues. CDR3 nucleotides: TGTGCCAGCAGTTACTCGAGGTCGGCCCTCTTAGAGCAGTTCTTC. It translates to CASSYSRSALLEQFF.

This clonotype was seen ten or more times. The CDR3 sequence: CASSGDRSGTDTQYF. The DNA for the CDR3 is TGTGCCAGCAGTGGGGACAGGAGCGGCACAGATACGCAGTATTTT. The chain combines TRBV28 with TRBJ2-3; 8 bases line up with TRBD1. Per germline, CDR1 MDHEN and CDR2 SYDVKM. V dropped 5 bases and J dropped 1; count of bases not matched to a gene: 5. The CDR3 loop spans 15 amino acids.

This clonotype was detected many times. The rearrangement joins TRBV30 to TRBJ1-1, with D tentatively TRBD1 (5 bases). The V and J ends lost 3 bases and 4 bases respectively, with 15 bases between them. The germline gives CDR1 GTSNPN, CDR2 SVGIG (reference sequence). The CDR3 has 14 residues. The CDR3 loop reads CAWSLGKGTTEAFF. The DNA of the CDR3 is TGTGCCTGGAGCCTAGGGAAGGGGACCACTGAAGCTTTCTTT.

This clonotype was counted at least ten times. The chain employs TRBV7-6 and TRBJ2-6; D is ambiguous. The CDR3 sequence is 14 residues long. Germline CDR1 SGHVS, CDR2 FNYEAQ. V lost 3 bases to trimming and J lost 5 bases, with 8 bases between them. The DNA of the CDR3 is TGTGCCAGCAGCTTCGTAGGGTGGGCCAACGTCCTGACTTTC. Its translation: CASSFVGWANVLTF.

This clonotype was seen ten or more times. The rearrangement uses TRBV12-3 or TRBV12-4 and TRBJ1-1; weak D call: TRBD1 (5 bases). The CDR3 totals 12 residues. V gave up 6 bases and J gave up 7 bases, with 12 bases separating them. The CDR3 spells CASSPGGSEAFF. CDR3 coding DNA: TGTGCCAGCAGCCCGGGGGGGAGTGAAGCTTTCTTT.

This clonotype was counted between two and nine times. V is TRBV20-1 and J is TRBJ2-7, with a weak D call TRBD2 (5 bases). The length of the CDR3 is 16 residues. Germline CDR1 DFQATT, CDR2 SNEGSKA (reference sequence). Trimming removed 0 bases at V and 4 bases at J, with 19 bases between. CDR3 nucleotides: TGCAGTGCTAGAGATTCCGCTAGCCTCTCCTTATACGAGCAGTACTTC. This sequence encodes CSARDSASLSLYEQYF.